This TCR beta chain was obtained from a study of Ad26.COV2.S vaccination and SARS-CoV-2 variants. Study observations and caveats: Measurements of TCR breadth and depth may have given underestimates of the total T cell responses. Higher spike-specific TCR breadth was found in vaccine recipients than in placebo recipients.

A note on this clone: Its cognate antigen is unknown.

With 7 bases removed from V and 5 bases from J, the gap between germline ends came to 15 bases. Germline V CDR1 and CDR2: LNHDA, SQIVND (reference sequence). This CDR3 is 14 amino acids long. The protocol was immunoSEQ multiplex PCR, while the TCRdb copy is restricted to in-frame clones and leaves out a portion. The sample contains 100,000 or so clones, 80% of which appear only once. V and J are TRBV19 and TRBJ1-3; no clear D. Sequenced material: peripheral blood, taken after recovery from COVID-19. The receptor comes from a human donor who had recovered from COVID-19. CDR3: CASTPIRSRNTIYF. In nucleotides, the CDR3 is TGTGCCAGTACCCCGATAAGGTCTCGAAACACCATATATTTT.